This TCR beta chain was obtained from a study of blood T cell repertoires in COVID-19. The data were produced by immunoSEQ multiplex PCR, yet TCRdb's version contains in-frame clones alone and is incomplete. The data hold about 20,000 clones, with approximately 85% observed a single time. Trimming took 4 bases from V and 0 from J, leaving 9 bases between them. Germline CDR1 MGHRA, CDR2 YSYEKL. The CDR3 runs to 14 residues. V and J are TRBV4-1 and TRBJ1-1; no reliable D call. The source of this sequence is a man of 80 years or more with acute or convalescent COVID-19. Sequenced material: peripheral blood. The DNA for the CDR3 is TGCGCCAGCAGCCTACGTGAGATGAACACTGAAGCTTTCTTT. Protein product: CASSLREMNTEAFF.